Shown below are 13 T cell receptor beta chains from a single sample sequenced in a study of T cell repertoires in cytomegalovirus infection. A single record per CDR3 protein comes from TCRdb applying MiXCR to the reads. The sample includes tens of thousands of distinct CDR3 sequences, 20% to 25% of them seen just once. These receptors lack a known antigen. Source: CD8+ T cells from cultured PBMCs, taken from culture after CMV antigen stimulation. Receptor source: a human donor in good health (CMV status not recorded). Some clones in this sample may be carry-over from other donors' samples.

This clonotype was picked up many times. The CDR3 here is CASSPGPVGYGYTF. CDR3 DNA sequence: TGTGCCAGCAGCCCGGGTCCGGTGGGCTATGGCTACACCTTC. The rearrangement links TRBV7-2 to TRBJ1-2; no clear D gene. The CDR3 has 14 residues. The V end was cut by 5 bases, the J end by 4 bases, with 14 bases between. Germline CDR1 reads SGHTA; CDR2 reads FQGNSA.

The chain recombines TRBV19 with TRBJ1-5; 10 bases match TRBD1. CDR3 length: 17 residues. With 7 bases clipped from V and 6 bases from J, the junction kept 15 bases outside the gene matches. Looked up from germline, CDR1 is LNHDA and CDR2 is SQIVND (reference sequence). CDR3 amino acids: CASTKNIGQGVIQPQHF. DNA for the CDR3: TGTGCCAGTACCAAAAACATCGGACAGGGGGTCATTCAGCCCCAGCATTTT.

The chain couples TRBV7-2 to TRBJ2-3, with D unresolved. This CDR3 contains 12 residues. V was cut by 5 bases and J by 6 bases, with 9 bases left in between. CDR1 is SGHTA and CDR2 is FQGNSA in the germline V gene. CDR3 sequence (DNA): TGTGCCAGCAGCCCCCCCCCGGATACGCAGTATTTT. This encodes CASSPPPDTQYF.

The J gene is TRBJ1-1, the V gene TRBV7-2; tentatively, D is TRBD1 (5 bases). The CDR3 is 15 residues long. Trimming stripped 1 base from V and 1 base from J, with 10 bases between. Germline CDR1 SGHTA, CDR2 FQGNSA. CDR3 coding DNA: TGTGCCAGCAGCTTAGTCCCGGGGGAGAACACTGAAGCTTTCTTT. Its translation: CASSLVPGENTEAFF.

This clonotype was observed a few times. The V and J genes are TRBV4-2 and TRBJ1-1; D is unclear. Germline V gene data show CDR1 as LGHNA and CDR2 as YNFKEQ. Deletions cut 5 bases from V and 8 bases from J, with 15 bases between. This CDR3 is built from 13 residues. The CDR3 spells CASSWTEDLEAFF. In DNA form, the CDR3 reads TGTGCCAGCAGCTGGACCGAAGACTTAGAAGCTTTCTTT.

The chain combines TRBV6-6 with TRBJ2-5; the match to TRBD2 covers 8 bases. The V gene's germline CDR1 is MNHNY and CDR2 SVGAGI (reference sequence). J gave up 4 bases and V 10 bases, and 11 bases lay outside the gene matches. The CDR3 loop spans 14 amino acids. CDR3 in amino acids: CANPGGRLGETQYF. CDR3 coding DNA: TGTGCCAACCCAGGCGGGAGGTTGGGAGAGACCCAGTACTTC.

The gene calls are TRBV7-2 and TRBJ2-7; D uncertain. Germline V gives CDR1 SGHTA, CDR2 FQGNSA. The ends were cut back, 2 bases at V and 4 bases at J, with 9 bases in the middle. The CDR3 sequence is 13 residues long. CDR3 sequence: CASSLQLEYEQYF. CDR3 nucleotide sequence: TGTGCCAGCAGCTTACAGTTGGAGTACGAGCAGTACTTC.

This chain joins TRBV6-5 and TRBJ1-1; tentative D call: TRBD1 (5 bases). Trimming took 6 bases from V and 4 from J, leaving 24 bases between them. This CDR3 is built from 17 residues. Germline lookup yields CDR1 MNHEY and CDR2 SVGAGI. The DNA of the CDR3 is TGTGCCAGCAGCCAATACCCAGGGCGATCCGGGGGCACTGAAGCTTTCTTT. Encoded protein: CASSQYPGRSGGTEAFF.

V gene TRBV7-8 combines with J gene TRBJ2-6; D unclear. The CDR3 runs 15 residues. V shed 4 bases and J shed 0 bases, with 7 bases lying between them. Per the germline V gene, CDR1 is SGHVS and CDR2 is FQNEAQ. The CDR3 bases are TGTGCCAGCAGCTCGTGGGGCTCTGGGGCCAACGTCCTGACTTTC. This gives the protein CASSSWGSGANVLTF. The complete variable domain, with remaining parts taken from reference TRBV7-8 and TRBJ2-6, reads GAGVSQSPRYKVAKRGQDVALRCDPISGHVSLFWYQQALGQGPEFLTYFQNEAQLDKSGLPSDRFFAERPEGSVSTLKIQRTQQEDSAVYLCASSSWGSGANVLTFGAGSRLTVL.

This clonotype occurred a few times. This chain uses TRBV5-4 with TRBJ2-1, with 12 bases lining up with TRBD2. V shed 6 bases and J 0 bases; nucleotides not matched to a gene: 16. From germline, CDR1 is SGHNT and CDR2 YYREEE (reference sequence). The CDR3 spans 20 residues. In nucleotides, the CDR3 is TGTGCCAGCACCCAGTCAGGCCCTAGCGGGGGGGACAGCTCCTACAATGAGCAGTTCTTC. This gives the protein CASTQSGPSGGDSSYNEQFF.

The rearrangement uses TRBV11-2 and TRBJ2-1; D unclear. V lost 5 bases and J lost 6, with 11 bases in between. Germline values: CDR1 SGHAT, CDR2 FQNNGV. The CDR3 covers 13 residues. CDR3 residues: CASSLNLANEQFF. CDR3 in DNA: TGTGCCAGCAGCCTCAATTTAGCCAATGAGCAGTTCTTC.

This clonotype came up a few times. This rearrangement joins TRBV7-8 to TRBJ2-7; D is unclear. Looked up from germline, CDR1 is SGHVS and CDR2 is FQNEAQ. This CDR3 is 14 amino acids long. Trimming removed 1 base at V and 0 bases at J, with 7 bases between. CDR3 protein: CASSLGVSSYEQYF. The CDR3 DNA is TGTGCCAGCAGCTTAGGAGTCAGCTCCTACGAGCAGTACTTC.

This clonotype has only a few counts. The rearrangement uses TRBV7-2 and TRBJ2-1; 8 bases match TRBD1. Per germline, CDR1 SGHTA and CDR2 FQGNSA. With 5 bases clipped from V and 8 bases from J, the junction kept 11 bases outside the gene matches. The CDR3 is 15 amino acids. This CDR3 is CASSHRRGQVDEQFF. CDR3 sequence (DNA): TGTGCCAGCAGCCATCGCAGGGGGCAGGTGGATGAGCAGTTCTTC. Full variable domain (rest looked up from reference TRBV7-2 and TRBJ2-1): GAGVSQSPSNKVTEKGKDVELRCDPISGHTALYWYRQSLGQGLEFLIYFQGNSAPDKSGLPSDRFSAERTGGSVSTLTIQRTQQEDSAVYLCASSHRRGQVDEQFFGPGTRLTVL.